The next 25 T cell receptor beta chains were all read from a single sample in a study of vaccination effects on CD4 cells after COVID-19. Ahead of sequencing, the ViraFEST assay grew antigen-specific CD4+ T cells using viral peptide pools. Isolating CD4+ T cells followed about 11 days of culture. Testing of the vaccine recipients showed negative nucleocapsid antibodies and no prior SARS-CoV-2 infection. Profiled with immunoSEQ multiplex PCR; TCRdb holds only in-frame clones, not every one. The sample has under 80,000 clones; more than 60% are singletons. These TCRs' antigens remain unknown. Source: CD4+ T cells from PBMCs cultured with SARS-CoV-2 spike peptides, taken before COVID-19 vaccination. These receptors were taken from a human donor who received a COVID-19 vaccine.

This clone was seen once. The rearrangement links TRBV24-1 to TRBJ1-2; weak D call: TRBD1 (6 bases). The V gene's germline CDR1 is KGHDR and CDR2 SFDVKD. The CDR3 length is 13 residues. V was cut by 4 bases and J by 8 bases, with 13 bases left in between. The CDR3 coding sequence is TGTGCCACCAGTGAGACACAGGGATACGGCTACACCTTC. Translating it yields CATSETQGYGYTF.

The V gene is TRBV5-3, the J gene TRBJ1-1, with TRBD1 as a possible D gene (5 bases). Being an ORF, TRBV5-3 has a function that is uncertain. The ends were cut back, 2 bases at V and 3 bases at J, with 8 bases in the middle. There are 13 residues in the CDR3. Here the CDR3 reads CARSFGGDTEAFF. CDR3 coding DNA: TGTGCCAGAAGCTTTGGGGGGGACACTGAAGCTTTCTTT.

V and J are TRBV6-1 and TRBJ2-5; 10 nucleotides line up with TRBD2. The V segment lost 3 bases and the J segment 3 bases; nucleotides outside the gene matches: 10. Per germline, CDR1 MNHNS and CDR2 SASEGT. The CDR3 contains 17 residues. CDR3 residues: CASSDRGTSVLKETQYF. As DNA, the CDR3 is TGTGCCAGCAGTGATCGTGGGACTAGCGTTTTAAAAGAGACCCAGTACTTC.

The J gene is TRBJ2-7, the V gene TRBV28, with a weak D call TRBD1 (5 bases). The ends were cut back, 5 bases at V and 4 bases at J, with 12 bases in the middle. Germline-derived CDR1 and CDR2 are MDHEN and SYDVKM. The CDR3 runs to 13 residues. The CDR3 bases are TGTGCCAGCAGTCCGCCCTCAGGGTACGAGCAGTACGTC. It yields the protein CASSPPSGYEQYV.

The CDR3 spells CSASSGFEAFF. The CDR3 nucleotides read TGCAGTGCTAGTTCCGGGTTTGAAGCTTTCTTT. The V gene is TRBV20-1, the J gene TRBJ1-1; D unresolved. Trimming left V 3 bases short and J 7 bases short, with 9 bases between. Germline V lookup: CDR1 DFQATT, CDR2 SNEGSKA (reference sequence). CDR3 length: 11 amino acids.

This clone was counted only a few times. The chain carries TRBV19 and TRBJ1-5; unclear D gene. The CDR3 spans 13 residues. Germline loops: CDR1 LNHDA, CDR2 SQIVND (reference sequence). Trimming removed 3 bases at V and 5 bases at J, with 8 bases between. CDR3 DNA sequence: TGTGCCAGTAGTATGGGAGGAGATCAGCCCCAGCATTTT. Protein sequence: CASSMGGDQPQHF.

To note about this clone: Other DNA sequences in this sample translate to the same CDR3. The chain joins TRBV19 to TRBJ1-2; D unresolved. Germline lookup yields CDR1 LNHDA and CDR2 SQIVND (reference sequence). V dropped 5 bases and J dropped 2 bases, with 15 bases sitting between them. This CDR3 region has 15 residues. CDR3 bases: TGTGCCAGTAGTGATGAAGGCAGAGGGAACTATGGCTACACCTTC. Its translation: CASSDEGRGNYGYTF.

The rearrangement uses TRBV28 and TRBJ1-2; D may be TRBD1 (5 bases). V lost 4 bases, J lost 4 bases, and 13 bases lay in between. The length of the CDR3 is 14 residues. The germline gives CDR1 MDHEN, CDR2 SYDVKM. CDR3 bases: TGTGCCAGCAGTTCTGGAGGGACCTCCTATGGCTACACCTTC. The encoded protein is CASSSGGTSYGYTF.

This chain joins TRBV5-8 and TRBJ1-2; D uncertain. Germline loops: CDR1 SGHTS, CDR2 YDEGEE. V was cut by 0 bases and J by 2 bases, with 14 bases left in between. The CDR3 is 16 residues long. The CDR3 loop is CASSLGSGRSNYGYTF. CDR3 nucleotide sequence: TGTGCCAGCAGCTTGGGTTCTGGCAGATCCAACTATGGCTACACCTTC.

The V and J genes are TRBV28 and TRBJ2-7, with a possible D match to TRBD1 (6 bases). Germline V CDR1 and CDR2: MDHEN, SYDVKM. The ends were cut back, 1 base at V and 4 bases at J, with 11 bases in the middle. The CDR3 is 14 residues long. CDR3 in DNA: TGTGCCAGCAGTTTATCAGGGGCGGGTTACGAGCAGTACGTC. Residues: CASSLSGAGYEQYV.

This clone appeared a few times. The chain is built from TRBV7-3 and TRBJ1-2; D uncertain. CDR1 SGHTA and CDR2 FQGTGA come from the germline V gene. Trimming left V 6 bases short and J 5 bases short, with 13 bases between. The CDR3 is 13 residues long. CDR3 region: CASSSGSGYGYTF. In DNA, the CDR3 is TGTGCCAGCAGTTCGGGGTCGGGGTATGGCTACACCTTC.

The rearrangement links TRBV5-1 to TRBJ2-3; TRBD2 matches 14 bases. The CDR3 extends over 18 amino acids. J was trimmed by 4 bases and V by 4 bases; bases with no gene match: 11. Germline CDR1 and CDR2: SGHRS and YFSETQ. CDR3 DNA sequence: TGCGCCAGCAGCCCCATAGGCGGACTAGCGGGGGGAGCAGATACGCAGTATTTT. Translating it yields CASSPIGGLAGGADTQYF. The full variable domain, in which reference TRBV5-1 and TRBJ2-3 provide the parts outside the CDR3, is KAGVTQTPRYLIKTRGQQVTLSCSPISGHRSVSWYQQTPGQGLQFLFEYFSETQRNKGNFPGRFSGRQFSNSRSEMNVSTLELGDSALYLCASSPIGGLAGGADTQYFGPGTRLTVL.

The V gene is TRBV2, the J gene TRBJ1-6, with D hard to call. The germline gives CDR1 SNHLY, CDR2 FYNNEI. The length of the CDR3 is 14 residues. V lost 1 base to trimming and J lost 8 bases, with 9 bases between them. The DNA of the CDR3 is TGTGCCAGCAGTGAAGGTGTTGCTGATTCACCCCTCCACTTT. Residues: CASSEGVADSPLHF.

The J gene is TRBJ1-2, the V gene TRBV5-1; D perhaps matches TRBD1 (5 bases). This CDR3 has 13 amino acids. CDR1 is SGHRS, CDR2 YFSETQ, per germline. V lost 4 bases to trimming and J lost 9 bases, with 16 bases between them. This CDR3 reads CASSAGDATSYTF. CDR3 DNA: TGCGCCAGCAGCGCCGGGGACGCAACGAGCTACACCTTC.

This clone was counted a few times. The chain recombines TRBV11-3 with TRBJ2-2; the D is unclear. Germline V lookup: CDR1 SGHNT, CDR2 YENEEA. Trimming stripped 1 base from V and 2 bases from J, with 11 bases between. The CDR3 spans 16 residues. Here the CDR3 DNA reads TGTGCCAGCAGCTTAGCGGCCGGAGTAAACACCGGGGAGCTGTTTTTT. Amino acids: CASSLAAGVNTGELFF. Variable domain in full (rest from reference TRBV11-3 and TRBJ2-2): EAGVVQSPRYKIIEKKQPVAFWCNPISGHNTLYWYLQNLGQGPELLIRYENEEAVDDSQLPKDRFSAERLKGVDSTLKIQPAELGDSAVYLCASSLAAGVNTGELFFGEGSRLTVL.

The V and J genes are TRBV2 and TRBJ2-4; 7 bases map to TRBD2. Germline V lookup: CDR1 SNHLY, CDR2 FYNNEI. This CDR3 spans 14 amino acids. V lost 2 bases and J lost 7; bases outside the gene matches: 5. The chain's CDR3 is CASSERWGGNIQYF. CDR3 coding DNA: TGTGCCAGCAGTGAAAGGTGGGGAGGGAACATTCAGTACTTC.

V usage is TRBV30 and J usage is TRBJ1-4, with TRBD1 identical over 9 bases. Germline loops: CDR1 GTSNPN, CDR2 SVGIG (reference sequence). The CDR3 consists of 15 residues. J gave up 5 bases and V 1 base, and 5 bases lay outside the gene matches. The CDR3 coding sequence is TGTGCCTGGAGTGGACGGGACAGGGACAATGAAAAACTGTTTTTT. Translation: CAWSGRDRDNEKLFF.

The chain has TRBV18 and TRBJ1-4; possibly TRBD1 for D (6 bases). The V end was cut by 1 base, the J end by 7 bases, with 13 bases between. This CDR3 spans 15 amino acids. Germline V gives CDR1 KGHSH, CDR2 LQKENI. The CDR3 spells CASSPLRGDGEKLFF. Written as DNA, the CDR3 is TGTGCCAGCTCACCACTAAGGGGGGATGGTGAAAAACTGTTTTTT.

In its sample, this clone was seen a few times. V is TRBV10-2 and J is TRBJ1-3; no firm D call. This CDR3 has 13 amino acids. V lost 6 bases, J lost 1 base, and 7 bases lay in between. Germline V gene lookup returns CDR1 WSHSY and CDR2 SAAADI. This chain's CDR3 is CASRSMSGNTIYF. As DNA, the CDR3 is TGCGCCAGCAGGAGCATGTCTGGAAACACCATATATTTT.

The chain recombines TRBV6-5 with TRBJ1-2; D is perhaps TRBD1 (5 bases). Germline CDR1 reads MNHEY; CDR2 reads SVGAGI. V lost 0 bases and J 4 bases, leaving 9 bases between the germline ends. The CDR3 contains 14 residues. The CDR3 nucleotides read TGTGCCAGCAGTTACTCGCGGACAACCTATGGCTACACCTTC. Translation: CASSYSRTTYGYTF.

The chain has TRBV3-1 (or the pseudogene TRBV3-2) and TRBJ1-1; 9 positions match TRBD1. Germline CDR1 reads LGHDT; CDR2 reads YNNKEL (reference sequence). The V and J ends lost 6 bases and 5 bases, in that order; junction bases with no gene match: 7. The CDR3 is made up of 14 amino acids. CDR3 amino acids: CASRQPGQGTEAFF. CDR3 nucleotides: TGTGCCAGCAGGCAACCGGGACAGGGAACTGAAGCTTTCTTT.

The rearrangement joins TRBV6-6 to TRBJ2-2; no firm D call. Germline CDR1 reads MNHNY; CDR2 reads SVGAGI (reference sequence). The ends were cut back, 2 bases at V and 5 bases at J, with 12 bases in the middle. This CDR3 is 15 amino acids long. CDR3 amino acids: CASSYQYPGTGELFF. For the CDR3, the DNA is TGTGCCAGCAGTTACCAATATCCGGGTACCGGGGAGCTGTTTTTT.

This CDR3 is CASSIDGETEAFF. The CDR3 nucleotides read TGTGCCAGTAGTATAGACGGGGAGACTGAAGCTTTCTTT. The chain employs TRBV19 and TRBJ1-1; D unresolved. The V gene's germline CDR1 is LNHDA and CDR2 SQIVND (reference sequence). Trimming removed 0 bases from V and 5 bases from J, with 7 bases in between. The CDR3 is 13 amino acids.

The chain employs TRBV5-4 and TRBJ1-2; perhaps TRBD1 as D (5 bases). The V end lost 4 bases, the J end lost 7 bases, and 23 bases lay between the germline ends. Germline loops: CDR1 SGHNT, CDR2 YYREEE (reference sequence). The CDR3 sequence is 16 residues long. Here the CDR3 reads CASSPTGSPYEGGYTF. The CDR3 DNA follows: TGTGCCAGCAGCCCCACAGGAAGCCCCTACGAGGGTGGCTACACCTTC.

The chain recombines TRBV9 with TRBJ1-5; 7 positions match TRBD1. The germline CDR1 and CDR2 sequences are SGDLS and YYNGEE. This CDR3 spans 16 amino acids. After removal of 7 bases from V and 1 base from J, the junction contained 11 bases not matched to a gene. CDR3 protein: CASGRQGTESNQPQHF. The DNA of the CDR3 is TGTGCCAGCGGTCGACAGGGAACTGAAAGCAATCAGCCCCAGCATTTT.